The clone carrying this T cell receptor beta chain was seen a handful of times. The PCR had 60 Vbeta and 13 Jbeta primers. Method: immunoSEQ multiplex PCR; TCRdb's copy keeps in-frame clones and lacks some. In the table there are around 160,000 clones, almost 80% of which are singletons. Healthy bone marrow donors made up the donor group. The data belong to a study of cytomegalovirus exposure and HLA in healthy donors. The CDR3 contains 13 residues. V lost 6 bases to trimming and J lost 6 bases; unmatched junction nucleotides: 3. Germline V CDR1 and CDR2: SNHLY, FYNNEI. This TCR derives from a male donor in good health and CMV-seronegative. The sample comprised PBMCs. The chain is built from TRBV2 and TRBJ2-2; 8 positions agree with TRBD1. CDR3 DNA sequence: TGTGCCAGCAGGGGACAGGAGGCCGGGGAGCTGTTTTTT. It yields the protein CASRGQEAGELFF. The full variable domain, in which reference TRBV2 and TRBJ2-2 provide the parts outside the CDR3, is EPEVTQTPSHQVTQMGQEVILRCVPISNHLYFYWYRQILGQKVEFLVSFYNNEISEKSEIFDDQFSVERPDGSNFTLKIRSTKLEDSAMYFCASRGQEAGELFFGEGSRLTVL.